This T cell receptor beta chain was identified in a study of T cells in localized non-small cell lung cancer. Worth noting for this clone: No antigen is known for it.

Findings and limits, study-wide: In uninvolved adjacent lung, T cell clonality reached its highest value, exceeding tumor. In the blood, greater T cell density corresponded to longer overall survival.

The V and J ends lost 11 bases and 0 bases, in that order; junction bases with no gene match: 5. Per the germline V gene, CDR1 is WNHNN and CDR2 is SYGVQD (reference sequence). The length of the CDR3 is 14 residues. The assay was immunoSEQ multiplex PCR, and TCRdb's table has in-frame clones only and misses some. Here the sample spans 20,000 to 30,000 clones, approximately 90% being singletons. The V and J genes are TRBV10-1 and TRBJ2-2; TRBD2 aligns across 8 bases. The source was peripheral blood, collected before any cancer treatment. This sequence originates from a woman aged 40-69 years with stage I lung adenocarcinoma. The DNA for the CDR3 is TGCGCCTCACGAGCGGGAGCGAACACCGGGGAGCTGTTTTTT. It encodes CASRAGANTGELFF.